Below are 21 T cell receptor beta chains sequenced from a single sample in a study of beta chain features in type 1 diabetes (dated by TCRdb to the late 2010s). What the research found in general, with its limitations: In all four CD4+ subsets, TCRB CDR3 length was moderately but significantly shorter in type 1 diabetes patients.

Their specific antigens are unknown. Library prep was done by the immunoSEQ multiplex PCR assay. All of the isolated RNA was reverse transcribed with the High Capacity cDNA Reverse Transcription Kit, so expressed TCRB transcripts were sequenced. TCRdb mirrors the immuneACCESS table, restricted to in-frame sequences. Some clones are absent from its copies; in checked studies, under half trace to an unresolved V gene, and the reason for the others is unknown. The sample table records hundreds of thousands of clones; approximately 10% of these occur just once. The biggest ten clones account for around 0.018% of the sample. Sequencing input: naive CD4+ T cells from blood. The label giving this sample's cell subset or site can be read as: true naive CD4+ T cells. Every receptor here comes from a young man with type 1 diabetes.

J is TRBJ2-2 and V is TRBV7-9; D is possibly TRBD1 (6 bases). In germline, CDR1 is SEHNR, CDR2 FQNEAQ (reference sequence). This CDR3 has 17 residues. With 3 bases removed from V and 0 bases from J, the gap between germline ends came to 14 bases. The CDR3 DNA reads as TGTGCCAGCAGCTTTCGACAGGTGGGAACGAACACCGGGGAGCTGTTTTTT. It codes for CASSFRQVGTNTGELFF.

As concerns this clone: The sample has other DNA sequences that encode this CDR3 too. This chain joins TRBV19 and TRBJ2-7; tentative D call: TRBD2 (6 bases). This CDR3 is built from 14 residues. In germline, CDR1 is LNHDA, CDR2 SQIVND (reference sequence). Trimming took off 5 bases at V and 1 base at J, with 12 bases between the two ends. CDR3 amino acids: CASSAQGGSYEQYF. The CDR3 nucleotides are TGTGCCAGTAGTGCGCAGGGAGGATCCTACGAGCAGTACTTC.

V gene TRBV27 combines with J gene TRBJ1-5; D not resolved. This CDR3 is 13 amino acids long. V gave up 2 bases and J gave up 6 bases, with 8 bases separating them. Per the germline V gene, CDR1 is MNHEY and CDR2 is SMNVEV (reference sequence). The CDR3 coding sequence is TGTGCCAGCAGTTTAGTGTGGAGTCAGCCCCAGCATTTT. Translation gives CASSLVWSQPQHF.

This clone was detected a few times. V and J are TRBV7-9 and TRBJ1-4, with D unclear. This CDR3 has 14 amino acids. The V gene lost 4 bases and the J gene lost 3 bases, with 9 bases spanning the gap. Germline lookup yields CDR1 SEHNR and CDR2 FQNEAQ (reference sequence). The CDR3 protein is CASSSRAANEKLFF. The CDR3, as DNA: TGTGCCAGCAGCTCGAGAGCGGCTAATGAAAAACTGTTTTTT.

This clone was observed a few times. V and J are TRBV5-1 and TRBJ2-2; TRBD1 might be the D (6 bases). The V gene lost 4 bases and the J gene lost 4 bases, with 14 bases spanning the gap. The CDR3 is 15 amino acids. In germline, CDR1 is SGHRS, CDR2 YFSETQ. CDR3 protein: CASSLQQGSTGELFF. Here the CDR3 DNA reads TGCGCCAGCAGCCTACAACAGGGATCCACCGGGGAGCTGTTTTTT.

V gene TRBV5-1 combines with J gene TRBJ1-2, with TRBD1 matching over 7 bases. The CDR3 contains 20 residues. Germline V gene data show CDR1 as SGHRS and CDR2 as YFSETQ. V was pared by 1 base and J by 0 bases, with 18 bases of the junction left unmatched. DNA for the CDR3: TGCGCCAGCAGCTTGAGCGGTTGGATTCGGGGGACAGATTCTAACTATGGCTACACCTTC. The encoded protein is CASSLSGWIRGTDSNYGYTF.

The chain combines TRBV7-2 with TRBJ2-5, with TRBD1 as a possible D gene (6 bases). CDR3 length: 15 residues. V lost 5 bases to trimming and J lost 1 base, with 14 bases between them. In germline, CDR1 is SGHTA, CDR2 FQGNSA. CDR3 amino acids: CASSTGTTLQETQYF. CDR3 nucleotide sequence: TGTGCCAGCAGCACCGGGACAACTCTCCAAGAGACCCAGTACTTC.

The chain has TRBV4-1 and TRBJ1-1; no definite D call. The CDR3 length is 14 residues. Germline lookup yields CDR1 MGHRA and CDR2 YSYEKL. The ends were cut back, 1 base at V and 4 bases at J, with 10 bases in the middle. CDR3 sequence (DNA): TGCGCCAGCAGCCAAGTATCCATCGGCACTGAAGCTTTCTTT. Translating gives CASSQVSIGTEAFF.

This clone turned up a few times. This chain uses TRBV18 with TRBJ2-5; D not resolved. This CDR3 has 11 residues. V shed 6 bases and J shed 2 bases, with 4 bases lying between them. Germline lookup yields CDR1 KGHSH and CDR2 LQKENI. This chain's CDR3 is CASSVQETQYF. The CDR3, as DNA: TGTGCCAGCTCCGTGCAAGAGACCCAGTACTTC.

There are a few counts of this clone. The J gene is TRBJ2-3, the V gene TRBV9, with no clear D. CDR1 SGDLS and CDR2 YYNGEE come from the germline V gene. This CDR3 has 12 residues. V was shortened by 4 bases and J by 3 bases, with 6 bases between the two germline ends. This CDR3 reads CASSLETDTQYF. Written as DNA, the CDR3 is TGTGCCAGCAGCCTGGAGACAGATACGCAGTATTTT.

The V and J genes are TRBV27 and TRBJ2-1; 7 bases agree with TRBD2. Germline loops: CDR1 MNHEY, CDR2 SMNVEV (reference sequence). There are 15 residues in the CDR3. V lost 8 bases, J lost 3 bases, and 10 bases stayed unmatched. CDR3 sequence reads: CASSLLTGGYNEQFF. CDR3 DNA sequence: TGTGCCAGCTCCTTACTGACGGGGGGCTACAATGAGCAGTTCTTC.

This clone was detected a few times. V is TRBV5-1 and J is TRBJ1-2; 7 positions match TRBD1. The CDR3 runs 14 residues. CDR1 and CDR2 (germline): SGHRS, YFSETQ. V lost 5 bases, J lost 3 bases, and 7 bases stayed unmatched. The CDR3 region has the DNA TGCGCCAGCAGACCCCCAGACAGGGACTATGGCTACACCTTC. It is translated as CASRPPDRDYGYTF.

This clone was counted a few times. The rearrangement uses TRBV30 and TRBJ2-7; D may be TRBD1 (5 bases). Germline values: CDR1 GTSNPN, CDR2 SVGIG (reference sequence). Trimming left V 2 bases short and J 0 bases short, with 8 bases between. The CDR3 covers 13 residues. The CDR3 is CAWSQDISYEQYF. The CDR3 bases are TGTGCCTGGAGTCAGGACATCTCCTACGAGCAGTACTTC.

This clone turned up a few times. This rearrangement joins TRBV5-4 to TRBJ2-3, with 7 bases lining up with TRBD2. Germline V CDR1 and CDR2: SGHNT, YYREEE (reference sequence). Trimming removed 4 bases from V and 0 bases from J; junction bases left unmatched: 8. The CDR3 has 16 amino acids. Written as DNA, the CDR3 is TGTGCCAGCAGCCCAAAGCGGGGTACTAGCACAGATACGCAGTATTTT. It is translated as CASSPKRGTSTDTQYF. The full variable domain, in which reference TRBV5-4 and TRBJ2-3 provide the parts outside the CDR3, is ETGVTQSPTHLIKTRGQQVTLRCSSQSGHNTVSWYQQALGQGPQFIFQYYREEENGRGNFPPRFSGLQFPNYSSELNVNALELDDSALYLCASSPKRGTSTDTQYFGPGTRLTVL.

The chain uses TRBV18 and TRBJ2-7, with 9 bases identical to TRBD1. CDR1 is KGHSH, CDR2 LQKENI, per germline. Germline trimming cut 2 bases from V and 4 bases from J; bases unmatched to any gene: 3. The CDR3 extends over 14 amino acids. CDR3 region: CASSPGTGIYEQYF. In nucleotides, the CDR3 is TGTGCCAGCTCACCAGGGACAGGGATTTACGAGCAGTACTTC.

The sample holds a few counts of this clone. The chain joins TRBV5-1 to TRBJ2-1, with 7 bases aligning to TRBD2. The length of the CDR3 is 14 residues. CDR1 and CDR2 from the germline V gene are SGHRS and YFSETQ. The trim removed 4 bases at V and 8 bases at J, leaving 9 bases unmatched. CDR3 nucleotide sequence: TGCGCCAGCAGCGCGACTAGCCTAGGCGATGAGCAGTTCTTC. It is translated as CASSATSLGDEQFF.

The sample holds a few counts of this clone. The J gene is TRBJ2-1, the V gene TRBV9; D remains unclear. This CDR3 contains 12 residues. Germline V lookup: CDR1 SGDLS, CDR2 YYNGEE. Trimming took 4 bases from V and 9 from J, leaving 11 bases between them. The CDR3 DNA sequence: TGTGCCAGCAGCTCCCCCGGTACTGAGCAGTTCTTC. Encoded protein: CASSSPGTEQFF.

This clone was observed a handful of times. The genes are TRBV19 and TRBJ2-5, with D possibly being TRBD1 (5 bases). This CDR3 spans 13 amino acids. The ends were cut back, 4 bases at V and 5 bases at J, with 11 bases in the middle. Germline CDR1 LNHDA, CDR2 SQIVND (reference sequence). The CDR3 DNA sequence: TGTGCCAGTAGTAACCCCAGGGTGGAGACCCAGTACTTC. Translating gives CASSNPRVETQYF.

The chain links TRBV7-9 to TRBJ2-3; 9 bases agree with TRBD1. This CDR3 is built from 14 residues. V lost 5 bases and J lost 6; bases outside the gene matches: 6. CDR1 is SEHNR and CDR2 is FQNEAQ in the germline V gene (reference sequence). This chain's CDR3 is CASSLGQGYDTQYF. CDR3 sequence (DNA): TGTGCCAGCAGCCTGGGACAGGGTTACGATACGCAGTATTTT.

This clone was seen only a few times. This chain links TRBV15 with TRBJ1-1; perhaps TRBD1 as D (5 bases). Germline V gene lookup returns CDR1 LNHNV and CDR2 YYDKDF (reference sequence). V was pared by 0 bases and J by 4 bases, with 15 bases between. CDR3 size: 16 residues. The CDR3 loop is CATSRDWMWGGTEAFF. In DNA form, the CDR3 reads TGTGCCACCAGCAGAGATTGGATGTGGGGGGGCACTGAAGCTTTCTTT.

This clone was observed a handful of times. The chain combines TRBV13 with TRBJ1-1, with TRBD1 matching 7 bases. Germline CDR1 PRHDT, CDR2 FYEKMQ (reference sequence). V was pared by 5 bases and J by 11 bases, with 11 bases of the junction left unmatched. This CDR3 spans 13 amino acids. Here the CDR3 reads CASSPLQGMIAFF. For the CDR3, the DNA is TGTGCCAGCAGCCCCCTACAGGGGATGATCGCTTTCTTT.